The text below deals with one TCR beta chain. The antigen remains undetermined. This sample stems from a study of cytomegalovirus exposure and HLA in healthy donors. The overall study: Early release data held 85 million or so unique TCRs from HLA-typed donors. General study points: A later analysis showed TCR association rates differing by HLA locus, peaking at DRB1 and lowest at HLA-C. In a later analysis, donors in an Asian-associated ancestry cluster reportedly had fewer N-insertions in productive TCRs than the cohort mean.

Germline V gene lookup returns CDR1 MNHEY and CDR2 SVGAGI. The CDR3 has 15 residues. PCR used 60 Vbeta primers and 13 Jbeta primers. Profiled with immunoSEQ multiplex PCR; TCRdb holds only in-frame clones, not every one. The data show 140,000 to 150,000 clones, around 9.6% seen once. This TCR was sampled from a male donor in good health and CMV-seronegative. The V call is TRBV6-5, the J call TRBJ2-5, with D tentatively TRBD2 (5 bases). The J call is in doubt because the DNA end fits TRBJ2-7 better. Sequencing was performed on PBMCs. The CDR3 reads CASSYEANSGYEQYF. Written as DNA, the CDR3 is TGTGCCAGCAGTTACGAAGCAAACTCGGGGTACGAGCAGTACTTC.